Described below is a single T cell receptor (beta chain) sequence and its context. J lost 4 bases, V lost 7 bases, and 18 bases had no gene match. This CDR3 is 18 amino acids long. Germline V gene sequence: CDR1 ENHRY, CDR2 SYGVKD. Profiled with immunoSEQ multiplex PCR; TCRdb holds only in-frame clones, not every one. The repertoire holds over 65,000 clones, with 70% to 90% as singletons. These data belong to a study of control samples from healthy donors and cancer patients. The sequencing input was PBMCs. The genes are TRBV10-3 and TRBJ1-2; TRBD1 agrees at 10 bases. The receptor's source is a woman aged 50 to 65 with colorectal cancer. CDR3 sequence reads: CAITSGGDRGRPGYGYTF. CDR3 in DNA: TGTGCCATCACATCCGGAGGCGACAGGGGGCGCCCCGGCTATGGCTACACCTTC.